The rows below give T cell receptor beta chains drawn from one sample of a study of Ad26.COV2.S vaccination and SARS-CoV-2 variants. Method: immunoSEQ multiplex PCR; TCRdb's copy keeps in-frame clones and lacks some. The table has about 480,000 clones, about 83% seen once. This sample comprised peripheral blood, obtained in a trial of Ad26.COV2.S vaccine versus placebo. The receptors were gathered from a person between 18 and 65 years old who received the Ad26.COV2.S COVID-19 vaccine or a placebo. The CDR3 runs from the conserved cysteine through the conserved F or W. The D gene is left open where the match is weak.

D	V	J	CDR3	DNA
.	TRBV5-6	TRBJ1-6	CASSLARLRTENSPLHF	TGTGCCAGCAGCTTGGCCAGGTTGAGGACAGAAAATTCACCCCTCCACTTT
TRBD2	TRBV14	TRBJ2-1	CASSQDLLAGSSYNEQFF	TGTGCCAGCAGCCAAGATCTATTAGCGGGAAGCTCCTACAATGAGCAGTTCTTC
.	TRBV5-1	TRBJ2-1	CASSPDSYNEQFF	TGCGCCAGCAGCCCCGACAGTTACAATGAGCAGTTCTTC
TRBD1	TRBV6-4	TRBJ2-7	CASSVTVRPKTGEGDEQYF	TGTGCCAGCAGCGTAACGGTCCGCCCGAAGACAGGGGAAGGGGACGAGCAGTACTTC
.	TRBV5-1	TRBJ1-2	CASSPWGANYGYTF	TGCGCCAGCAGCCCTTGGGGAGCTAACTATGGCTACACCTTC
.	TRBV9	TRBJ1-4	CASSVRPDPNEKLFF	TGTGCCAGCAGCGTCCGACCGGATCCCAATGAAAAACTGTTTTTT
TRBD2	TRBV7-9	TRBJ2-2	CASSPSGSIGGELFF	TGTGCCAGCAGTCCTAGCGGGAGTATAGGCGGGGAGCTGTTTTTT
TRBD2	TRBV5-1	TRBJ2-1	CASSIVGSGAHEQFF	TGCGCCAGCAGCATCGTCGGTAGCGGGGCTCATGAGCAGTTCTTC
.	TRBV2	TRBJ1-4	CASRKPGSNEKLFF	TGTGCCAGCAGGAAACCGGGATCTAATGAAAAACTGTTTTTT
TRBD1	TRBV7-2	TRBJ1-1	CASSITGTVTEAFF	TGTGCCAGCAGCATAACCGGGACAGTCACTGAAGCTTTCTTT
.	TRBV20-1	TRBJ2-1	CSARGGDEQFF	TGCAGTGCTAGAGGGGGGGATGAGCAGTTCTTC
TRBD1	TRBV27	TRBJ1-2	CASSPGQERYGYTF	TGTGCCAGCAGTCCGGGACAGGAGCGCTATGGCTACACCTTC